Shown below are 22 T cell receptor beta chains from a single sample sequenced in a study of shared clonotypes between healthy human individuals (dated by TCRdb to 2018 to 2020). The method behind the library was the immunoSEQ multiplex PCR assay. The clones in this table, taken by TCRdb from immuneACCESS, are in-frame only. Not every clone is retained; where verified, under half of the shortfall comes from an unresolved V gene, and the cause of the rest is unknown. The sample table contains roughly 760,000 clones; only one count was recorded for 74% of them. Clones ranked in the top ten supply 1.5% to 2% of the sample. Sequenced input: memory CD4+ T cells sorted from blood. The cell subset or site tag for this specimen amounts to: CD45RA-negative fraction. These receptor sequences come from a woman between 25 and 40 years old in good health.

The chain combines TRBV6-1 with TRBJ1-2, with D possibly TRBD1 on 5 matching bases. Germline V gene lookup returns CDR1 MNHNS and CDR2 SASEGT. The CDR3 covers 13 residues. V was clipped by 7 bases and J by 8 bases, with 17 bases between them. The CDR3 spells CASIETGTKGYTF. CDR3 bases: TGTGCCAGCATCGAGACCGGGACCAAAGGCTACACCTTC.

This clone appeared many times. The sample carries other DNA sequences with the same CDR3. This chain connects TRBV5-1 to TRBJ2-1, with D perhaps matching TRBD2 (5 bases). V lost 5 bases to trimming and J lost 4 bases, with 13 bases between them. CDR3 length: 14 residues. Germline values: CDR1 SGHRS, CDR2 YFSETQ. The CDR3 region has the DNA TGCGCCAGCAGGACGGCGGGCGGGTACAATGAGCAGTTCTTC. This gives the protein CASRTAGGYNEQFF.

The chain joins TRBV29-1 to TRBJ2-5, with D perhaps matching TRBD2 (5 bases). Between the trimmed V and J ends, which lost 6 bases and 5 bases, there was a span of 16 bases. Germline CDR1 SQVTM, CDR2 ANQGSEA. The CDR3 totals 13 residues. CDR3 DNA sequence: TGCAGCGTCTCACCGGGGATAGGTGAGACCCAGTACTTC. Translating it yields CSVSPGIGETQYF.

Points on this clone: A much larger clone differs from this one at a single base, so this may be a read error. V and J are TRBV11-3 and TRBJ1-2; the D is unclear. The CDR3 has 14 residues. V was clipped by 0 bases and J by 1 base, with 6 bases between them. Germline CDR1 and CDR2: SGHNT and YENEEA. The CDR3: CASSLDRSNYGYTF. CDR3 nucleotides: TGTGCCAGCAGCTTAGACCGAAGTAACTATGGCTACACCTTC. Variable domain in full (rest from reference TRBV11-3 and TRBJ1-2): EAGVVQSPRYKIIEKKQPVAFWCNPISGHNTLYWYLQNLGQGPELLIRYENEEAVDDSQLPKDRFSAERLKGVDSTLKIQPAELGDSAVYLCASSLDRSNYGYTFGSGTRLTVV.

This sequence joins TRBV18 and TRBJ2-2, with D tentatively TRBD1 (6 bases). This CDR3 is built from 16 residues. Germline V gene sequence: CDR1 KGHSH, CDR2 LQKENI. Trimming shortened V by 0 bases and J by 5 bases, and 13 bases separated the two germline ends. In nucleotides, the CDR3 is TGTGCCAGCTCACCACCGGCCACAGGGCGAACCGGGGAGCTGTTTTTT. Protein sequence: CASSPPATGRTGELFF.

Comment on this clone: Additional DNA sequences in this sample encode the identical CDR3. The V and J genes are TRBV7-9 and TRBJ1-4; 8 bases align to TRBD1. Germline CDR1 SEHNR, CDR2 FQNEAQ (reference sequence). J lost 5 bases, V lost 1 base, and 0 bases had no gene match. The CDR3 consists of 14 residues. CDR3 sequence: CASSLGTGNEKLFF. CDR3 in DNA: TGTGCCAGCAGCTTAGGGACAGGGAATGAAAAACTGTTTTTT. Variable domain in full (rest from reference TRBV7-9 and TRBJ1-4): DTGVSQNPRHKITKRGQNVTFRCDPISEHNRLYWYRQTLGQGPEFLTYFQNEAQLEKSRLLSDRFSAERPKGSFSTLEIQRTEQGDSAMYLCASSLGTGNEKLFFGSGTQLSVL.

This chain links TRBV10-2 with TRBJ1-2; TRBD1 might be the D (5 bases). V shed 3 bases and J shed 0 bases, with 14 bases lying between them. The CDR3 has 16 residues. Germline V CDR1 and CDR2: WSHSY, SAAADI. CDR3 in DNA: TGCGCCAGCAGTGAAACGACAGCTAATCCTAACTATGGCTACACCTTC. Its protein product is CASSETTANPNYGYTF.

The rearrangement joins TRBV19 to TRBJ2-4; 8 bases map to TRBD1. V lost 5 bases and J lost 8; bases outside the gene matches: 5. From germline, CDR1 is LNHDA and CDR2 SQIVND (reference sequence). This CDR3 contains 13 residues. CDR3 DNA: TGTGCCAGTAGTCAGGGGGCTTCTGACATTCAGTACTTC. It yields the protein CASSQGASDIQYF.

At least ten counts were recorded for this clone. The chain recombines TRBV11-2 with TRBJ2-5; 7 positions agree with TRBD2. V was pared by 5 bases and J by 2 bases, with 14 bases of the junction left unmatched. CDR1 is SGHAT and CDR2 is FQNNGV in the germline V gene. This CDR3 contains 17 residues. The CDR3 DNA reads as TGTGCCAGCAGCATAGGAGGGCTAGCGGAGCCTCAAGAGACCCAGTACTTC. It is translated as CASSIGGLAEPQETQYF.

This clone appeared a few times. The gene calls are TRBV18 and TRBJ2-7; D possibly corresponds to TRBD2 (5 bases). This CDR3 has 13 residues. Germline-derived CDR1 and CDR2 are KGHSH and LQKENI. V lost 2 bases and J 9 bases, leaving 14 bases between the germline ends. The CDR3 is CASSPEDVGRQYF. CDR3 sequence (DNA): TGTGCCAGCTCACCAGAGGATGTTGGGAGGCAGTACTTC.

A single count supports this clone. The gene calls are TRBV30 and TRBJ2-5; TRBD2 aligns across 10 bases. The DNA end favors TRBJ2-7, so the J call may be wrong. This CDR3 is built from 15 residues. Germline CDR1 and CDR2: GTSNPN and SVGIG (reference sequence). DNA of the CDR3: TGTGCCTGGACCCTGTCGTCTAGCGGGGGATACGAGCAGTACTTC. Translated: CAWTLSSSGGYEQYF.

J is TRBJ1-1 and V is TRBV27; 7 bases are a match to TRBD1. The CDR3 is 12 residues long. CDR1 and CDR2 from the germline V gene are MNHEY and SMNVEV (reference sequence). V shed 6 bases and J 10 bases; nucleotides not matched to a gene: 8. The chain's CDR3 is CASRKPPGGAFF. The DNA for the CDR3 is TGTGCCAGCAGGAAGCCCCCAGGGGGAGCTTTCTTT.

The V and J genes are TRBV28 and TRBJ1-1; 9 nucleotides match TRBD1. CDR1 is MDHEN and CDR2 is SYDVKM in the germline V gene. Trimming took 4 bases from V and 0 from J; bases not matched to a gene: 9. This CDR3 comprises 17 residues. The CDR3 coding sequence is TGTGCCAGCAGTTCATCCGGGACAGGGCCTATGAACACTGAAGCTTTCTTT. It specifies CASSSSGTGPMNTEAFF.

This clone has a handful of counts. The J gene is TRBJ2-2, the V gene TRBV6-1; no firm D call. There are 14 residues in the CDR3. Trimming removed 4 bases at V and 3 bases at J, with 9 bases between. Per germline, CDR1 MNHNS and CDR2 SASEGT. CDR3 bases: TGTGCCAGCAGTGTCGTTCTGGACACCGGGGAGCTGTTTTTT. It is translated as CASSVVLDTGELFF.

The chain joins TRBV7-2 to TRBJ2-5; the match to TRBD1 covers 8 bases. The germline V gene encodes CDR1 SGHTA and CDR2 FQGNSA. The CDR3 extends over 12 amino acids. The junction had 9 bases not matched to a gene; V was cut back by 5 bases and J by 13 bases. DNA for the CDR3: TGTGCCAGCAGCCAAGATCGGGACAGGACGTACTTC. This sequence encodes CASSQDRDRTYF.

V gene TRBV7-9 combines with J gene TRBJ1-3; D not resolved. The CDR3 length is 16 residues. V lost 5 bases and J 4 bases, leaving 18 bases between the germline ends. CDR1 and CDR2 from the germline V gene are SEHNR and FQNEAQ (reference sequence). CDR3 nucleotide sequence: TGTGCCAGCAGCCCCCGGACTTCGCGCGGAGGAAACACCATATATTTT. Protein product: CASSPRTSRGGNTIYF.

This clone occurred a few times. The chain joins TRBV5-1 to TRBJ2-1, with D possibly matching TRBD2 (5 bases). CDR1 is SGHRS and CDR2 is YFSETQ in the germline V gene. V dropped 2 bases and J dropped 1 base, with 10 bases sitting between them. This CDR3 contains 15 residues. The CDR3 reads CASSFSRGSYNEQFF. The CDR3 DNA reads TGCGCCAGCAGCTTTTCACGAGGGTCCTACAATGAGCAGTTCTTC.

In nucleotides, the CDR3 is TGCGCCAGCAGCCAAGACCAGGGACGGAGGGACACAAACATTCAGTACTTC. It translates to CASSQDQGRRDTNIQYF. The gene calls are TRBV4-1 and TRBJ2-4; D assignment may be TRBD1 or TRBD2 (6 bases each). The germline V gene has CDR1 MGHRA and CDR2 YSYEKL. V was pared by 0 bases and J by 6 bases, with 18 bases between. The CDR3 totals 17 residues.

This clone was detected only a few times. V usage is TRBV6-4 and J usage is TRBJ1-5; no clear D. Germline CDR1 MRHNA, CDR2 SNTAGT. The V and J ends lost 7 bases and 2 bases respectively, with 12 bases between them. The length of the CDR3 is 14 residues. CDR3 residues: CASTRTERNQPQHF. The DNA of the CDR3 is TGTGCCAGCACCAGGACCGAACGCAATCAGCCCCAGCATTTT.

This clone was seen at least ten times. V usage is TRBV6-1 and J usage is TRBJ1-5, with 8 nucleotides matching TRBD1. This CDR3 is built from 15 residues. Germline trimming cut 7 bases from V and 4 bases from J; bases unmatched to any gene: 9. CDR1 is MNHNS and CDR2 is SASEGT in the germline V gene. CDR3 amino acids: CASKTGVSNNQPQHF. Here the CDR3 DNA reads TGTGCCAGCAAGACAGGGGTGTCTAATAATCAGCCCCAGCATTTT.

This CDR3 reads CASSLDGGGALRGYTF. CDR3 coding DNA: TGTGCCAGCAGCTTGGATGGGGGCGGGGCATTGCGGGGCTACACCTTC. The V and J genes are TRBV5-5 and TRBJ1-2; TRBD1 is a possible D gene (6 bases). This CDR3 is 16 amino acids long. With 0 bases removed from V and 8 bases from J, the gap between germline ends came to 20 bases. CDR1 and CDR2 from the germline V gene are SGHKS and YYEKEE (reference sequence).

The V gene is TRBV9, the J gene TRBJ2-6, with a weak D call TRBD1 (6 bases). CDR3 length: 15 amino acids. The germline V gene has CDR1 SGDLS and CDR2 YYNGEE. The V gene lost 6 bases and the J gene lost 2 bases, with 12 bases spanning the gap. The CDR3 sequence is CASTQGGAGANVLTF. The CDR3 DNA sequence: TGTGCCAGCACCCAAGGGGGTGCTGGGGCCAACGTCCTGACTTTC.